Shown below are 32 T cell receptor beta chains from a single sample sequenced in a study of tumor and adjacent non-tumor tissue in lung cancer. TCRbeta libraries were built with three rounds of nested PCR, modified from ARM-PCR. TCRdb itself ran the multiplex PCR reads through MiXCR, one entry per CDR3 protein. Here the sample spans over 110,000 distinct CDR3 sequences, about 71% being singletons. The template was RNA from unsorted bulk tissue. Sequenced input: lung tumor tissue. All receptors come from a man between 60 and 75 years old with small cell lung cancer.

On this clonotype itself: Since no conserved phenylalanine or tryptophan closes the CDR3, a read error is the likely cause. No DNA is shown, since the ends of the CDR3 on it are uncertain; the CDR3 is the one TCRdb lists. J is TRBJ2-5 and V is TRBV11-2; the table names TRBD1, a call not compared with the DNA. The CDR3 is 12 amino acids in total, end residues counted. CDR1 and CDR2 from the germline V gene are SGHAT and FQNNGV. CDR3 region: CASSVAGTQDYL.

CDR3 loop: CASSHGRTSGRDTQYF. The CDR3 DNA reads as TGTGCCAGCAGCCACGGGCGGACTAGCGGGAGGGATACGCAGTATTTT. V usage is TRBV4-2 and J usage is TRBJ2-3; TRBD2 aligns across 14 bases. This CDR3 is 16 amino acids long. The V gene end was trimmed by 3 bases and the J gene end by 6 bases; junction bases not matched to a gene: 5. The germline V gene has CDR1 LGHNA and CDR2 YNFKEQ.

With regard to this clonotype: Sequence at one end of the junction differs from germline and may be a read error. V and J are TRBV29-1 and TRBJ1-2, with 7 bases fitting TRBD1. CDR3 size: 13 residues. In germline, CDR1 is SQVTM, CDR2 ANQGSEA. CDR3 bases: TGCAGCGTCGGACAGGAGCGGACCTATGACTACATCTTC. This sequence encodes CSVGQERTYDYIF.

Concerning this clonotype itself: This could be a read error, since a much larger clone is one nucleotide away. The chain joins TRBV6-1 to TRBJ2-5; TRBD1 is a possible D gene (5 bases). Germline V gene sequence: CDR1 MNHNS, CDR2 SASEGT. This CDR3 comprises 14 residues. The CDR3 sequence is CSSSEAPEGVTQYF. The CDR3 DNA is TGTTCCAGCAGTGAAGCTCCGGAAGGGGTGACCCAGTACTTC.

The CDR3 region has the DNA TGTGCCAGCAGTGAAGCAAGGGGTAACTATGGCTACACCTTC. Residues: CASSEARGNYGYTF. J is TRBJ1-2 and V is TRBV6-1; a possible D gene is TRBD1 (5 bases). V lost 0 bases and J lost 1, with 6 bases in between. The germline gives CDR1 MNHNS, CDR2 SASEGT. The CDR3 covers 14 residues.

DNA of the CDR3: TGTGCCAGCAGCCAAGAAACGGGACAGATGAACAATGAGCAGTTCTTC. Amino acids: CASSQETGQMNNEQFF. The V gene is TRBV14, the J gene TRBJ2-1, with 7 bases fitting TRBD1. Germline V lookup: CDR1 SGHDN, CDR2 FVKESK. The CDR3 is 16 amino acids. V shed 0 bases and J 5 bases; nucleotides not matched to a gene: 7. Together with reference TRBV14 and TRBJ2-1, the CDR3 gives the full variable domain: EAGVTQFPSHSVIEKGQTVTLRCDPISGHDNLYWYRRVMGKEIKFLLHFVKESKQDESGMPNNRFLAERTGGTYSTLKVQPAELEDSGVYFCASSQETGQMNNEQFFGPGTRLTVL.

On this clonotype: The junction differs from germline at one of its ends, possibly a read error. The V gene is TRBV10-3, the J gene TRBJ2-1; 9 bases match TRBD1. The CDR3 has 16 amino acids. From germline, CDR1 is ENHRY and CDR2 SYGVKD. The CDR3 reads CAINEHSGTGFNKQFF. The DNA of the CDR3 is TGTGCCATCAACGAACACTCCGGGACAGGGTTCAATAAGCAGTTCTTC.

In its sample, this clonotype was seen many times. The CDR3 is CSALPEETQYF. CDR3 DNA: TGCAGTGCTCTCCCAGAAGAGACCCAGTACTTC. The rearrangement uses TRBV20-1 and TRBJ2-5; no firm D call. Germline CDR1 reads DFQATT; CDR2 reads SNEGSKA (reference sequence). The CDR3 loop spans 11 amino acids. V lost 5 bases to trimming and J lost 3 bases, with 7 bases between them.

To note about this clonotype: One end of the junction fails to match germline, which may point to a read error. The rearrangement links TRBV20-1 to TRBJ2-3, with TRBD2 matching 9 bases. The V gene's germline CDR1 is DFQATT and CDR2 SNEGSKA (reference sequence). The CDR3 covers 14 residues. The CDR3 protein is CSARLSGSTDTQYF. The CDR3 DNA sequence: TGCAGTGCTAGACTTAGCGGGAGCACAGATACTCAGTATTTT.

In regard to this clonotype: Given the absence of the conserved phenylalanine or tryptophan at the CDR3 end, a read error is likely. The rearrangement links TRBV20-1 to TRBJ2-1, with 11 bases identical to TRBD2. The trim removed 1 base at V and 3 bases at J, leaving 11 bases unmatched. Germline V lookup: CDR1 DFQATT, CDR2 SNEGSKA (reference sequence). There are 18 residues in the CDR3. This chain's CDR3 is CSARVRQTSGTDYNEQFI. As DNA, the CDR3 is TGCAGTGCTAGAGTGAGGCAGACTAGCGGGACCGACTACAATGAGCAGTTCATC.

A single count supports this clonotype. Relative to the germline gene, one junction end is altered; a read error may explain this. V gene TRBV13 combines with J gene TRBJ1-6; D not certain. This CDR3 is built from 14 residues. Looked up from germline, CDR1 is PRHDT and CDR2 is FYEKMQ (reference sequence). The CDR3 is CASSPRRSNSLLHF. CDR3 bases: TGTGCCAGCAGCCCCCGCCGTTCTAATTCACTCCTCCACTTT.

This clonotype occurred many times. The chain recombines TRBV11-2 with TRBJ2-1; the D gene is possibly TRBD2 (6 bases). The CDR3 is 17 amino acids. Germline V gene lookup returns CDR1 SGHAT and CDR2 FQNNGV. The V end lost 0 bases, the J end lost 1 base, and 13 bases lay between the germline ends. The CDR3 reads CASSLELEGASYNEQFF. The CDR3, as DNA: TGTGCCAGCAGCTTAGAGTTGGAGGGAGCGTCCTACAATGAGCAGTTCTTC.

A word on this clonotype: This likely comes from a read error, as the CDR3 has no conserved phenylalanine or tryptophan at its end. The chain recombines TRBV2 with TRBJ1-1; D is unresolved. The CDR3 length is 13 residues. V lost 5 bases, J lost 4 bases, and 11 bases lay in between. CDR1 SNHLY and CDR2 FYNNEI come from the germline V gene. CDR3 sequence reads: CASSSGSGTEAFS. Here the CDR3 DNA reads TGTGCCAGCAGTAGCGGGTCGGGCACTGAAGCTTTCTCT.

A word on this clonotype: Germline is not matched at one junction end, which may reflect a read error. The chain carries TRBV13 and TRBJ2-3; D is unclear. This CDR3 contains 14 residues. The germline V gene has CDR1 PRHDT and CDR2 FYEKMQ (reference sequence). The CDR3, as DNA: TGTACCAGCAGCTCCTCGACTAGCACAGATACGCAGTATTTT. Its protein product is CTSSSSTSTDTQYF. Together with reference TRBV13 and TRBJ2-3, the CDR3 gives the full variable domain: AAGVIQSPRHLIKEKRETATLKCYPIPRHDTVYWYQQGPGQDPQFLISFYEKMQSDKGSIPDRFSAQQFSDYHSELNMSSLELGDSALYFCTSSSSTSTDTQYFGPGTRLTVL.

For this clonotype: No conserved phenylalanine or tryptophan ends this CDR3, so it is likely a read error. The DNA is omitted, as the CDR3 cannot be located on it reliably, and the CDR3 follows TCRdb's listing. The CDR3 here is CSAPDRGKGEALL. The chain uses TRBV20-1 and TRBJ1-1; the table gives TRBD1 as D, unverified against the DNA. The germline gives CDR1 DFQATT, CDR2 SNEGSKA (reference sequence). The CDR3 is 13 residues long, ends included.

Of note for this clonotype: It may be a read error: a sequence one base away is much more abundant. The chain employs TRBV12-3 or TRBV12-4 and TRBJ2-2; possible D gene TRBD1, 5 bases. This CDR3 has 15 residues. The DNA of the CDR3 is TGTACCAGCAGTTGGGGCGGCGCGAACACCGGGGAGCTGTTTTTT. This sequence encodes CTSSWGGANTGELFF.

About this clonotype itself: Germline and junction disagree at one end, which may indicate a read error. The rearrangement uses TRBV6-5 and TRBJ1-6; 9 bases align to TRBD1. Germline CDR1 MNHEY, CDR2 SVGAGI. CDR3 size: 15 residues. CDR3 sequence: CASSDLGQGSSSLHF. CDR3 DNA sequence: TGTGCCAGCAGCGACCTCGGACAGGGGAGTTCATCCCTCCACTTT.

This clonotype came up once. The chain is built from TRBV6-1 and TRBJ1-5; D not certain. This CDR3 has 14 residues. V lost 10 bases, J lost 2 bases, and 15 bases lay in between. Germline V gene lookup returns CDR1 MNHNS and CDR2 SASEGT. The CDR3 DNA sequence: TGTGCCAACAGATGGGGTGGGGGCAATCAGCCCCAGCATTTT. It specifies CANRWGGGNQPQHF.

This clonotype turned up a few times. CDR3 bases: TGCGCCAGCAGCCAAGGGCTCTCTAGCACAGATACGCAGTATTTT. Translation gives CASSQGLSSTDTQYF. The chain links TRBV4-1 to TRBJ2-3; D call uncertain. Per the germline V gene, CDR1 is MGHRA and CDR2 is YSYEKL. CDR3 length equals 15 residues. V gave up 1 base and J gave up 0 bases, with 8 bases separating them.

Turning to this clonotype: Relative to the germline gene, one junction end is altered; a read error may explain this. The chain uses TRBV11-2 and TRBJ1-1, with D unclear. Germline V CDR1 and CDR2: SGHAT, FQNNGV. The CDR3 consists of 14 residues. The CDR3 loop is CASSTRAMDSEAFF. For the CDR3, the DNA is TGTGCAAGCAGCACAAGGGCCATGGACTCTGAAGCTTTCTTT. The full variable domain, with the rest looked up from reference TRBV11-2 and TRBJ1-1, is EAGVAQSPRYKIIEKRQSVAFWCNPISGHATLYWYQQILGQGPKLLIQFQNNGVVDDSQLPKDRFSAERLKGVDSTLKIQPAKLEDSAVYLCASSTRAMDSEAFFGQGTRLTVV.

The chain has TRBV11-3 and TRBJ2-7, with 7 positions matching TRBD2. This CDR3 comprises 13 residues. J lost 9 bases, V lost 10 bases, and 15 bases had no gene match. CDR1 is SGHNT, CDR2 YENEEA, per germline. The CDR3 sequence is CATQAGVGNVQYF. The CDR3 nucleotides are TGTGCCACACAGGCGGGAGTGGGGAACGTGCAGTACTTC.

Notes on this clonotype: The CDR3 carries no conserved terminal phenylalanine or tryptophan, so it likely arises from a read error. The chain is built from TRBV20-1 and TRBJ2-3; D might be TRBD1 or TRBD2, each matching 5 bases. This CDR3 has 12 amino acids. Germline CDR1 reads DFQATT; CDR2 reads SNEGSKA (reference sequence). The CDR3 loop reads CRARGTTDTQYV. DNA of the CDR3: TGCCGTGCTAGAGGGACCACAGATACGCAGTATGTT.

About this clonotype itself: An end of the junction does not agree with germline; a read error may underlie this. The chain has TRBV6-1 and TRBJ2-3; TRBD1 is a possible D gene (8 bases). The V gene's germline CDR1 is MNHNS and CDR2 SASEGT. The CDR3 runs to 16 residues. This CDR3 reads CASSEPTGEGTDKQYF. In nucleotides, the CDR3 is TGTGCCAGCAGTGAACCGACAGGGGAGGGCACAGATAAGCAGTATTTT.

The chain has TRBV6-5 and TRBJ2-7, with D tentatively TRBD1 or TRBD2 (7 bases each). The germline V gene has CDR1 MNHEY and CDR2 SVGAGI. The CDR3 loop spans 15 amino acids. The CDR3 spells CTGRGGLAPGYEQYV. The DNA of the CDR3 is TGTACCGGCAGGGGGGGGCTAGCGCCAGGCTACGAGCAGTATGTC.

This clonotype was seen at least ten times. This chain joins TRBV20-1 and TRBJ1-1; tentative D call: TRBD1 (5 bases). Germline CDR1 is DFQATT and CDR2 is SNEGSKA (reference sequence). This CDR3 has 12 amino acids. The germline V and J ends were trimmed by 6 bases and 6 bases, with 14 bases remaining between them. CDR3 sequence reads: CSARVFHAEAFF. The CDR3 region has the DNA TGCAGTGCCAGGGTTTTCCACGCTGAAGCTTTCTTT.

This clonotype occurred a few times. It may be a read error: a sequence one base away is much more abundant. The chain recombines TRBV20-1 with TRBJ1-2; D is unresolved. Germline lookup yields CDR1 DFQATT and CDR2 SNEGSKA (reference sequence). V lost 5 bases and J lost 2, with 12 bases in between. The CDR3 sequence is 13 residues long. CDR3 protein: CSAGPTFNYGYTF. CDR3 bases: TGCAGTGCTGGCCCCACCTTCAACTATGGCTACACCTTC.

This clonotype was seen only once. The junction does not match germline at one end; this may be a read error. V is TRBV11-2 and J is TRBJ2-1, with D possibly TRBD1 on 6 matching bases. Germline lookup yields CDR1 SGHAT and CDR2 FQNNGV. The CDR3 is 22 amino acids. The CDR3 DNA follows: TGTGCCGGCAGCTACCGGCGGCGAAGCACAGGGAGCTTAGGGTCATCTTTCGATGAGCAGTTCTTC. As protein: CAGSYRRRSTGSLGSSFDEQFF.

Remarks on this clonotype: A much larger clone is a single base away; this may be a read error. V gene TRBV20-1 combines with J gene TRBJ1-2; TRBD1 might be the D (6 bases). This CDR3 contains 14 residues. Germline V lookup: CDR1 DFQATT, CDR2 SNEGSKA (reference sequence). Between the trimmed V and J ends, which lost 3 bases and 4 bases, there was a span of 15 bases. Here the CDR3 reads CSARTQDSAYGYTF. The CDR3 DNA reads TGCAGTGCTAGGACTCAGGACAGTGCCTATGGCTACACCTTC.

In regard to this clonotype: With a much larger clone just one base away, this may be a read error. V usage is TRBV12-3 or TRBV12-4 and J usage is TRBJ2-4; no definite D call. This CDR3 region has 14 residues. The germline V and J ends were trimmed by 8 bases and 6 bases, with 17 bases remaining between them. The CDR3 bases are TGTGCCAGCGGTCCCCTTGGCCTCCCAAACATTCAGTACTTC. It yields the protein CASGPLGLPNIQYF.

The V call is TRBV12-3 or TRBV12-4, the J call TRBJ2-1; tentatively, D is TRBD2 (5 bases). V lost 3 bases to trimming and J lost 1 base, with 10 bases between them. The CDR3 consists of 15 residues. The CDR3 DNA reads TGTGCCAGCAGTTTCGGGGTAGTTTCCTACAATGAGCAGTTCTTC. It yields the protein CASSFGVVSYNEQFF.

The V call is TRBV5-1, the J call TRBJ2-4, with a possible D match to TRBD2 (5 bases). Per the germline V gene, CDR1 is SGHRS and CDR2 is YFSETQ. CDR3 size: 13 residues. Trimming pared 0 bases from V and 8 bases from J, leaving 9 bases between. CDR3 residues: CASSLAQRDIQYF. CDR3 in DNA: TGCGCCAGCAGCTTGGCCCAGAGGGACATTCAGTACTTC.

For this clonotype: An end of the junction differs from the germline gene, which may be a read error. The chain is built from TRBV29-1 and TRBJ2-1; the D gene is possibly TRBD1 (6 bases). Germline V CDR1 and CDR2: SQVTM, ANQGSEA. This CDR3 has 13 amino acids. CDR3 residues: CSVRWGRGFEQLF. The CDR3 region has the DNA TGCAGCGTTCGATGGGGGCGCGGGTTCGAGCAGTTGTTC.